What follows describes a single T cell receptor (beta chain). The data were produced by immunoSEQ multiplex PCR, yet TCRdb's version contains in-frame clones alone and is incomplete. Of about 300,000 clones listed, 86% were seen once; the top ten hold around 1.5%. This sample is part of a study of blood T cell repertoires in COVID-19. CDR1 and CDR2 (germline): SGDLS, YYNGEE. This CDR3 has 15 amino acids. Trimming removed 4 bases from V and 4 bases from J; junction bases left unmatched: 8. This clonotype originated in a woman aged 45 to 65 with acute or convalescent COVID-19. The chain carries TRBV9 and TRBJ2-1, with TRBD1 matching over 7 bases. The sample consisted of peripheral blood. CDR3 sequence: CASSREPGQYNEQFF. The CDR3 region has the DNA TGTGCCAGCAGCCGAGAACCGGGACAGTACAATGAGCAGTTCTTC.